The entry below gives a single T cell receptor beta chain sequence along with its context. This CDR3 spans 13 amino acids. The junction had 6 bases not matched to a gene; V was cut back by 5 bases and J by 7 bases. The germline V gene encodes CDR1 SGHVS and CDR2 FQNEAQ. These data come from a study of blood T cell repertoires in COVID-19. At the level of the study: Donors in the United States, Italy and Spain gave samples during acute or convalescent COVID-19. T cells, B-cell-depleted T cells, or PBMCs provided the cDNA or gDNA that served as material.

Original data processing: Estimation of nucleated cell counts relied on the amplification of reference gene primers. Method: immunoSEQ multiplex PCR; TCRdb's copy keeps in-frame clones and lacks some. That table supplies the V and J calls and clone size; D and trimming were determined from the DNA. Of 310,000 or so clones in the sample, roughly 84% were seen once. This chain uses TRBV7-8 with TRBJ2-5, with 8 bases fitting TRBD2. This TCR was sampled from a man between 45 and 60 years old with active or convalescent COVID-19. The sequenced material came from peripheral blood. The CDR3 bases are TGTGCCAGCAGCCTGCGGACTAGCCGGACCCAGTACTTC. Translation: CASSLRTSRTQYF.